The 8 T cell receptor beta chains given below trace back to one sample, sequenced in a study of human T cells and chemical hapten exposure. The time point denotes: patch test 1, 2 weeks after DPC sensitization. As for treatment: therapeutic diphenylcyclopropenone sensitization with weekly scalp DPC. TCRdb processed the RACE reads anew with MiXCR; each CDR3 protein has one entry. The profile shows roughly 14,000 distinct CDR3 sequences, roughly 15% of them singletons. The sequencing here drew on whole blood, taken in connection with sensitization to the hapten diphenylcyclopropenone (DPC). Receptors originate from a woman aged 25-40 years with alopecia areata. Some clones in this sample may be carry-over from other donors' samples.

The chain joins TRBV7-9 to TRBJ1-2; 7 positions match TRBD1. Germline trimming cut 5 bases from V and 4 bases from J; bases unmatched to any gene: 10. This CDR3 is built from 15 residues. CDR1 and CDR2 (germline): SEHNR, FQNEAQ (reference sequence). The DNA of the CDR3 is TGTGCCAGCAGCCAACAAGGGACAGCTCGCTATGGCTACACCTTC. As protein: CASSQQGTARYGYTF.

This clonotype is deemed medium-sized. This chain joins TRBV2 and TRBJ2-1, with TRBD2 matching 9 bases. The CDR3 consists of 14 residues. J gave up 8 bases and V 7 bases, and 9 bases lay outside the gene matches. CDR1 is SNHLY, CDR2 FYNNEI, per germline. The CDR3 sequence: CASKLGTSRYEQFF. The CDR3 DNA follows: TGTGCCAGCAAACTCGGGACTAGCAGATATGAGCAGTTCTTC. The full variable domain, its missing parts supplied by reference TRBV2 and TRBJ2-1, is EPEVTQTPSHQVTQMGQEVILRCVPISNHLYFYWYRQILGQKVEFLVSFYNNEISEKSEIFDDQFSVERPDGSNFTLKIRSTKLEDSAMYFCASKLGTSRYEQFFGPGTRLTVL.

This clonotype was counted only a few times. CDR3 loop: CASSYSGSPSSYEQYV. The DNA of the CDR3 is TGTGCCAGCAGTTACTCGGGCAGCCCAAGCTCCTACGAGCAGTACGTC. This sequence joins TRBV6-5 and TRBJ2-7, with D unresolved. The CDR3 runs 16 residues. CDR1 is MNHEY and CDR2 is SVGAGI in the germline V gene. V shed 0 bases and J shed 0 bases, with 12 bases lying between them.

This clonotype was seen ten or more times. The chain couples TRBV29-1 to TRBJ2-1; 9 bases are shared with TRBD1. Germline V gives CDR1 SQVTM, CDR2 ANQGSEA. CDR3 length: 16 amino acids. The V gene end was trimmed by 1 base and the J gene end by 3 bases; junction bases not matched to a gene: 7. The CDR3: CSVEVRQGGVYNEQFF. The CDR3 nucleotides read TGCAGCGTTGAAGTACGACAGGGGGGCGTCTACAATGAGCAGTTCTTC.

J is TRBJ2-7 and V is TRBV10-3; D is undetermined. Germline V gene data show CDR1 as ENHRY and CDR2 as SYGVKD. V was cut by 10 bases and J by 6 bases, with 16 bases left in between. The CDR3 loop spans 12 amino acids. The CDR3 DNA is TGTGCCACCAAGACGACTGAACCCGAGCAGTACTTC. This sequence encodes CATKTTEPEQYF.

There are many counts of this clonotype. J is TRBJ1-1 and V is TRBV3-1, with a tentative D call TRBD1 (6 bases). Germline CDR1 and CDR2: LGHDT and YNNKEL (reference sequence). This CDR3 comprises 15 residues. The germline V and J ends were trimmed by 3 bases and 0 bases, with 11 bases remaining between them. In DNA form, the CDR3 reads TGTGCCAGCAGCCAGATTACAGGGATGAACACTGAAGCTTTCTTT. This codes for CASSQITGMNTEAFF.

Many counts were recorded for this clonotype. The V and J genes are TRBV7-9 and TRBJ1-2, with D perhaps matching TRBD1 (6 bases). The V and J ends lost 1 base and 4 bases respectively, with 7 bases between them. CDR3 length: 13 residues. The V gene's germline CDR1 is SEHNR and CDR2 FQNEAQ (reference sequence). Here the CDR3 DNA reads TGTGCCAGCAGCTTAGGGACAGTCTATGGCTACACCTTC. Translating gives CASSLGTVYGYTF. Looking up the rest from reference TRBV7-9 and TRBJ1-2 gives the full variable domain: DTGVSQNPRHKITKRGQNVTFRCDPISEHNRLYWYRQTLGQGPEFLTYFQNEAQLEKSRLLSDRFSAERPKGSFSTLEIQRTEQGDSAMYLCASSLGTVYGYTFGSGTRLTVV.

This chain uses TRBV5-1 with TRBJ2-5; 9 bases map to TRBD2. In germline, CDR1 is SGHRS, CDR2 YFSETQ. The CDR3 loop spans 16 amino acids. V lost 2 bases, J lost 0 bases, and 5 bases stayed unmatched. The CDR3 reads CASSFRLAEYQETQYF. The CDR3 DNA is TGCGCCAGCAGCTTTCGACTAGCGGAGTACCAAGAGACCCAGTACTTC.